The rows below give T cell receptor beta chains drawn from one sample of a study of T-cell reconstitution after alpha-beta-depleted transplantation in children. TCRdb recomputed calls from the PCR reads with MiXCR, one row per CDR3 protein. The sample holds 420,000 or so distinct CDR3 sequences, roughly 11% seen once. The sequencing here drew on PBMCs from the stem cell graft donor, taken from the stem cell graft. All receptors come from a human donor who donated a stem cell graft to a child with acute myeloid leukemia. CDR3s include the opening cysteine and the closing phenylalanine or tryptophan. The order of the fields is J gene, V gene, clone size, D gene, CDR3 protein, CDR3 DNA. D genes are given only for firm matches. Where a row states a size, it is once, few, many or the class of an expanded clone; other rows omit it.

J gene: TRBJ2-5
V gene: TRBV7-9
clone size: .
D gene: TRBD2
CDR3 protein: CASSLLASGSETQYF
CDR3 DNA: TGTGCCAGCAGCTTATTGGCTAGCGGGTCGGAGACCCAGTACTTC

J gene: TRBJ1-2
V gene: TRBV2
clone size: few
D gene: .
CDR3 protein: CASRGSSYGYTF
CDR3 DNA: TGTGCCAGCAGAGGGTCGAGCTATGGCTACACCTTC

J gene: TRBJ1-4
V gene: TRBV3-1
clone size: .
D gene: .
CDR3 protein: CASSQDGGVWGGSEKLFF
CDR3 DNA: TGTGCCAGCAGCCAAGATGGGGGCGTTTGGGGCGGGTCAGAAAAACTGTTTTTT

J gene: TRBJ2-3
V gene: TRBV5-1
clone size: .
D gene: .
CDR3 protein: CASSLGNGDTDTQYF
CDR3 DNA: TGCGCCAGCAGCTTGGGGAATGGGGACACAGATACGCAGTATTTT

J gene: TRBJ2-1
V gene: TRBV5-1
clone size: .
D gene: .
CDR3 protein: CASGSGVNEQFF
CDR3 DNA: TGTGCCAGCGGCTCGGGGGTTAATGAGCAGTTCTTC

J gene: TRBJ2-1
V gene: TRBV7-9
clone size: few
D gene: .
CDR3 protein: CASSPSRYEQFF
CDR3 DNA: TGTGCCAGCAGCCCCTCGCGTTATGAGCAGTTCTTC

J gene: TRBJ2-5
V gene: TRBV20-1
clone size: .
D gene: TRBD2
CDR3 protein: CSAGKPGLAGRVF
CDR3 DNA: TGCAGTGCTGGTAAACCGGGACTAGCCGGAAGGGTCTTC

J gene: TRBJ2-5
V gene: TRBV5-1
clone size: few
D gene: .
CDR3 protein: CASSFTRAGETQYF
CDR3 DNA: TGCGCCAGCAGCTTTACGCGGGCTGGGGAGACCCAGTACTTC

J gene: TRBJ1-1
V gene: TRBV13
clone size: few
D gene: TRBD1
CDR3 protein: CASSTGTGVNTEAFF
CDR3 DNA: TGTGCCAGCAGCACAGGAACAGGGGTCAACACTGAAGCTTTCTTT

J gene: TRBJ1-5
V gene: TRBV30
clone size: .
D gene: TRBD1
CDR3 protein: CAWSDTGGEFGNQPQHF
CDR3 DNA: TGTGCCTGGAGTGATACAGGGGGGGAATTCGGCAATCAGCCCCAGCATTTT

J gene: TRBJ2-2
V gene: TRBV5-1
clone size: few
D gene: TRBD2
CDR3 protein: CASSGPGTSGGLGIRELFF
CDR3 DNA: TGCGCCAGCAGCGGCCCCGGGACTAGCGGGGGGCTAGGGATCAGGGAGCTGTTTTTT

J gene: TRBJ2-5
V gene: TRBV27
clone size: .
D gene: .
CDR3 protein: CASSTDSQETQYF
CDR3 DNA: TGTGCCAGCAGTACGGACTCCCAAGAGACCCAGTACTTC

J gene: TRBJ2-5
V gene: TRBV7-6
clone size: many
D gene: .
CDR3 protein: CASSLDGTSEETQYF
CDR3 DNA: TGTGCCAGCAGCTTAGATGGAACTTCCGAAGAGACCCAGTACTTC